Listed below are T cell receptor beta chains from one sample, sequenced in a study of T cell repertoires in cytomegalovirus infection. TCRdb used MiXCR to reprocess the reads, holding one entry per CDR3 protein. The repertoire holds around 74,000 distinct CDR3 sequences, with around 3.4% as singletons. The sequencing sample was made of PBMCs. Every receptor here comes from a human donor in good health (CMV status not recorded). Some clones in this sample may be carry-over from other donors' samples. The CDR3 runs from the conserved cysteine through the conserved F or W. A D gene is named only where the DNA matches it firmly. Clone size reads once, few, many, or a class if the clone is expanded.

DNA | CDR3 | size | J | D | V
TGTGCCAGCAGCAGGGAGAGCACCGGGGAGCTGTTTTTT | CASSRESTGELFF | many | TRBJ2-2 | . | TRBV6-4
TGCGCCAGCAGCTTGGAGCGGATAGGGCACACTGAAGCTTTCTTT | CASSLERIGHTEAFF | many | TRBJ1-1 | . | TRBV5-1
TGTGCCAGCAGCCGGGGGATGGCTAATGAAAAACTGTTTTTT | CASSRGMANEKLFF | many | TRBJ1-4 | . | TRBV6-1
TGTGCCAGCAGCTTACGCCCCTGGGCTGGTCAGCCCCAGCATTTT | CASSLRPWAGQPQHF | many | TRBJ1-5 | . | TRBV7-8
TGTGCCAGCAGCCTGTGGGGGGAGAACACTGAAGCTTTCTTT | CASSLWGENTEAFF | many | TRBJ1-1 | . | TRBV7-2
TGTGCCAGCAGCTTAGGAGGCCGGGCGCAGCAGCCCCAGCATTTT | CASSLGGRAQQPQHF | many | TRBJ1-5 | . | TRBV11-2
TGTGCCAGCAGCTTATCCGGGGGGTACACTGAAGCTTTCTTT | CASSLSGGYTEAFF | many | TRBJ1-1 | . | TRBV7-2
TGTGCCAGCAGGCCTCAGGGCGTTGGGACCCAGTACTTC | CASRPQGVGTQYF | many | TRBJ2-5 | . | TRBV27
TGTGCCAGCAGCCATAGGGAGACCCAGTACTTC | CASSHRETQYF | many | TRBJ2-5 | . | TRBV7-2
TGTGCCAGCAGCCCCCGGGGGTCGAACACCGGGGAGCTGTTTTTT | CASSPRGSNTGELFF | many | TRBJ2-2 | . | TRBV7-8
TGTGCCAGCAGTTTGGGGGTACGGACAGATACGCAGTATTTT | CASSLGVRTDTQYF | many | TRBJ2-3 | . | TRBV27
TGTGCCAGCGAGGGGGCATTAGGTAATCAGCCCCAGCATTTT | CASEGALGNQPQHF | many | TRBJ1-5 | TRBD1 | TRBV6-6
TGTGCCAGCAGTTACCCACTGGGACAGGGGAGTCATAGCAATCAGCCCCAGCATTTT | CASSYPLGQGSHSNQPQHF | many | TRBJ1-5 | TRBD1 | TRBV6-6
TGTGCCAGCAGTTACAGACCCACTGAAGCTTTCTTT | CASSYRPTEAFF | many | TRBJ1-1 | . | TRBV28
TGTGCCAGCAGAACGCCCGCGGACGGAACCTATGGCTACACCTTC | CASRTPADGTYGYTF | many | TRBJ1-2 | . | TRBV6-1
TGTGCCAGCAGTCTCTCGGGACAGAACACTGAAGCTTTCTTT | CASSLSGQNTEAFF | many | TRBJ1-1 | . | TRBV28
TGTGCCAGCAGCCCCCGACGACAGAAGGTATACACTGAAGCTTTCTTT | CASSPRRQKVYTEAFF | many | TRBJ1-1 | . | TRBV7-9
TGTGCCAGCGGGGAGGGTTCACCCCTCCACTTT | CASGEGSPLHF | many | TRBJ1-6 | . | TRBV7-2
TGTGCCAGCAGTTACACCAACCAGGGGAATGAAAAACTGTTTTTT | CASSYTNQGNEKLFF | many | TRBJ1-4 | . | TRBV6-5
TGCGCCAGCAGCCAAGATAGAGCGACAAGGTTAGATGAAAAACTGTTTTTT | CASSQDRATRLDEKLFF | many | TRBJ1-4 | . | TRBV4-3
TGTGCCAGCAGCTTAGAGTTTTGGGACAGCTACACCTTC | CASSLEFWDSYTF | many | TRBJ1-2 | . | TRBV7-2
TGTGCCAGCAGCTTAGACTGGTTTAATTCACCCCTCCACTTT | CASSLDWFNSPLHF | many | TRBJ1-6 | . | TRBV7-2
TGTGCCAGCAGGACCGGGATGAACACTGAAGCTTTCTTT | CASRTGMNTEAFF | many | TRBJ1-1 | . | TRBV6-6